This T cell receptor (beta chain) was sequenced for a study of early T cells in non-severe SARS-CoV-2 infection. Looking at the study overall: Chains were not paired, and sequencing was done on bulk RNA from unsorted whole blood. Notes on the study in general: Matching results from VDJdb favored anti-spike CD8 responses, leaving private and CD4 specificities undetected.

At least ten counts were recorded for this clonotype. Its antigen is currently unknown. Trimming removed 6 bases from V and 8 bases from J; junction bases left unmatched: 10. CDR1 is MNHEY and CDR2 is SVGAGI in the germline V gene. CDR3 length equals 16 residues. Unique molecular identifiers were attached to individual cDNA molecules. TCRdb re-called the 5' RACE reads through MiXCR, storing one row per CDR3 protein. The data show more than 20,000 distinct CDR3 sequences, 4% to 5.5% seen once. Material for sequencing was whole blood. The chain uses TRBV6-5 and TRBJ2-3, with TRBD2 matching 14 bases. The TCR originated in an adult who was a healthcare worker with PCR-confirmed SARS-CoV-2 infection or an uninfected control (not recorded which). The CDR3 loop is CASSWGLAGEEATQYF. The CDR3 nucleotides are TGTGCCAGCAGCTGGGGACTAGCGGGAGAAGAAGCTACGCAGTATTTT.